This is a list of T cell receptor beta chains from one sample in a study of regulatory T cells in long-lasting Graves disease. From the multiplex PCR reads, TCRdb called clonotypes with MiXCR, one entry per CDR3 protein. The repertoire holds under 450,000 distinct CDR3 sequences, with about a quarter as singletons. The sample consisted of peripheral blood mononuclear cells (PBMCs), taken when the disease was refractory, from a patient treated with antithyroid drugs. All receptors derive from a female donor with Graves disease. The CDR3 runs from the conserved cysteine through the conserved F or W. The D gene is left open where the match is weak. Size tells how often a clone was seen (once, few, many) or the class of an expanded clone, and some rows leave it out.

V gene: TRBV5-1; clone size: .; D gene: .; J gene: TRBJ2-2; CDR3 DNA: TGCGCCAGCAGCTTGGCCGTGGCAGGGTCGAACACCGGGGAGCTGTTTTTT; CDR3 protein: CASSLAVAGSNTGELFF
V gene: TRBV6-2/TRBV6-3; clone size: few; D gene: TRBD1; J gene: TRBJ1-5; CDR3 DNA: TGTGCCAGCAGAACAGGGGGCTACAATCAGCCCCAGCATTTT; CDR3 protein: CASRTGGYNQPQHF
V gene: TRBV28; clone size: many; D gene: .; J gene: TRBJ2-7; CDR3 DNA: TGTGCCAGCAGCTCGGAAAGCGACGAGCAGTACTTC; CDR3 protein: CASSSESDEQYF
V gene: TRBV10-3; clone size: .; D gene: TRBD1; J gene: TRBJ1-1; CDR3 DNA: TGTGCCATCAGTCGAGCCACAGGGGCCCTACAACAGAATGCTTTCTTT; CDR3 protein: CAISRATGALQQNAFF
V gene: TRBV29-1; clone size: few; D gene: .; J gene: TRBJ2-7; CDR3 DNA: TGCAGCGTTGAGGCGGAGGGGATTCCCACCTACGAGCAGTACTTC; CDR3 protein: CSVEAEGIPTYEQYF
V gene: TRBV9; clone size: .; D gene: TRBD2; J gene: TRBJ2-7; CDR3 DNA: TGTGCCAGCAGCTCCCGTTGGCTAGCGGGAGCACGCAACGAGCAGTACTTC; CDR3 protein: CASSSRWLAGARNEQYF
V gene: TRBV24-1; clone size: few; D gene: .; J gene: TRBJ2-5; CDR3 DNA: TGTGCCACCGGGGGGTTCTCAGAGACCCAGTACTTC; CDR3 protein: CATGGFSETQYF
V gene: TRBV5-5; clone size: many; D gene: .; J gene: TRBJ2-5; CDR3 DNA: TGTGCCAGCAGCCCCTTTCGCGAGACCCAGTACTTC; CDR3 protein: CASSPFRETQYF
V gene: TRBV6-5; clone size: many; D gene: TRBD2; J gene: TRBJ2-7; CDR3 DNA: TGTGCCAGCAGTTATTATCCGGGACTAGTTATTACGTACGAGCAGTACTTC; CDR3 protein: CASSYYPGLVITYEQYF
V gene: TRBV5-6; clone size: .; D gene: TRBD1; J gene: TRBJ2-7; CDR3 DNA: TGTGCCAGCAGCGCGGACAGGGTAACTTTCTACGAGCAGTACTTC; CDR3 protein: CASSADRVTFYEQYF
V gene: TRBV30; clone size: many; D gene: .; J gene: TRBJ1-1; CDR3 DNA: TGTGCCTGGAGTGCAGGGGACACTGAAGCTTTCTTT; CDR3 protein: CAWSAGDTEAFF
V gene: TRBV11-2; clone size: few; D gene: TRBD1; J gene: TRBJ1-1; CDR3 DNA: TGTGCCAGCAGCTTAGTAGTTTTCGTAAGGACAGGGTCTGAAGCTTTCTTT; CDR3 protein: CASSLVVFVRTGSEAFF
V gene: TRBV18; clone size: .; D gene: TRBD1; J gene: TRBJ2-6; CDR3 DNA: TGTGCCAGCTCACCAGGGGACAGGCCATTGACTTTC; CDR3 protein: CASSPGDRPLTF
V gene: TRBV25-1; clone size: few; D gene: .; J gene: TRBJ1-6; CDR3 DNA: TGTGCCAGCAGTGACGCAAGGGGCAGTTCACCCCTCCACTTT; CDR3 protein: CASSDARGSSPLHF
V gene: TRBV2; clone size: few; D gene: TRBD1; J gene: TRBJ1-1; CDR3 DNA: TGTGCCAGCAGTGAAGACAGGGGGAGTTGGGAAGCTTTCTTT; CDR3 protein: CASSEDRGSWEAFF
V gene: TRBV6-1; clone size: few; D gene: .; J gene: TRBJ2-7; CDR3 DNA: TGTGCCAGCAGATCCCAGGGGGGGGGGCCACGCACCTACGAGCAGTACTTC; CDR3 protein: CASRSQGGGPRTYEQYF
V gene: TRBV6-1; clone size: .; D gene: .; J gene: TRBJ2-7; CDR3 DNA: TGTGCCAGCAGTGAAGGTTGGGCTGGCTACGAGCAGTACTTC; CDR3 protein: CASSEGWAGYEQYF
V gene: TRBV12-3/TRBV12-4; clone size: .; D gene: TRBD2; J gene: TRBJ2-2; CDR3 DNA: TGTGCCAGCAGTCTCCGACTAGCGGGGCTGAACACCGGGGAGCTGTTTTTT; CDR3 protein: CASSLRLAGLNTGELFF
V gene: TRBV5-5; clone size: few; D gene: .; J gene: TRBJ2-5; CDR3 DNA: TGTGCCAGCAGCTTGGCTCCAGGGGGGGAGACCCAGTACTTC; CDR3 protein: CASSLAPGGETQYF
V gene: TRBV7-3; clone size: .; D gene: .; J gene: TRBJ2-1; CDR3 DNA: TGTGCCAGCAGCTTAAACGGGGGCTCCTACAATGAGCAGTTCTTC; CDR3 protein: CASSLNGGSYNEQFF
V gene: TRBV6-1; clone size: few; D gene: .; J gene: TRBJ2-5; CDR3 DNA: TGTGCCAGCGCCCACTCCCAAGAGACCCAGTACTTC; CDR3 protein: CASAHSQETQYF
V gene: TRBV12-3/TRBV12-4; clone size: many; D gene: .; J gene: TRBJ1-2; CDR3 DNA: TGTGCCAGCAGCCCATCGAGGTACTATGGCTACACCTTC; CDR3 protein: CASSPSRYYGYTF
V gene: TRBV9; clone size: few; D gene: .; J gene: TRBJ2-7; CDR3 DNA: TGTGCCAGCAGCGTAGGGGGGGGCCGGTACGAGCAGTACTTC; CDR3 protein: CASSVGGGRYEQYF
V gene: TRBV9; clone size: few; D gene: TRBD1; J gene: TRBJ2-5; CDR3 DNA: TGTGCCAGCAGCGTAGCGCCGGGACAGGGGCGTGGAGAGACCCAGTACTTC; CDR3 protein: CASSVAPGQGRGETQYF
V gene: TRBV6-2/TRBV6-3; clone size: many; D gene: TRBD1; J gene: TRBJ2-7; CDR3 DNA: TGTGCCAGCAGATCGACAGGGCCCTACGAGCAGTACTTC; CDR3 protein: CASRSTGPYEQYF
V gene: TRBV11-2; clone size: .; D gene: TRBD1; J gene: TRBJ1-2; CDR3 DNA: TGTGCCAGCAGCCGACCGGACAGGACGAGATATGGCTACACCTTC; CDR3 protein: CASSRPDRTRYGYTF
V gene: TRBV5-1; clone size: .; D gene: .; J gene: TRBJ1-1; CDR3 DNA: TGCGCCAGCAGCTTGGCCCGACAGCCCAACACTGAAGCTTTCTTT; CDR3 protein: CASSLARQPNTEAFF
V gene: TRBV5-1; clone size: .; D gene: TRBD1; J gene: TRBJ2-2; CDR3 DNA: TGCGCCAGCAGCCGTGGGACAGGGGCCCCACCCGCGAACACCGGGGAGCTGTTTTTT; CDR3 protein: CASSRGTGAPPANTGELFF
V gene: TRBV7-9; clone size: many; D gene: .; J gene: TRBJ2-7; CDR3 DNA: TGTGCCAGCAGCCCGGACAGTAACTACGAGCAGTACTTC; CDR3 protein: CASSPDSNYEQYF
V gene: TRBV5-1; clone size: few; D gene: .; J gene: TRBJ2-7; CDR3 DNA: TGCGCCAGCAGCTTGAGGGAGTCACACCTCTACGAGCAGTACTTC; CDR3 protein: CASSLRESHLYEQYF
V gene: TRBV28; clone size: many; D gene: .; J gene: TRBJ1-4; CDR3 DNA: TGTGCCAGCATACGGGGCGCAACTAATGAAAAACTGTTTTTT; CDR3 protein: CASIRGATNEKLFF
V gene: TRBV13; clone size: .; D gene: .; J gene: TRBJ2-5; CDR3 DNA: TGTGCCAGCAGTAATGCACTGATGACCCCACGGGCCCAGTACTTC; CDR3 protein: CASSNALMTPRAQYF
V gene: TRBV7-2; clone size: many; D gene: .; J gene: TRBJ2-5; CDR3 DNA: TGTGCCAGCAGCTTAGCGGGAGTGGGAGAGACCCAGTACTTC; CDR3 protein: CASSLAGVGETQYF
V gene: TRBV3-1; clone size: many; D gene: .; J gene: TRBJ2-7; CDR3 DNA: TGTGCCAGCAGCCAAAGGGGCTACGAGCAGTACTTC; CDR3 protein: CASSQRGYEQYF
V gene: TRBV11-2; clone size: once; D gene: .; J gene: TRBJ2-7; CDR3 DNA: TGTGCCAGCAGCTTAGACGATGGGGGGTACGAGCAGTACTTC; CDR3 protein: CASSLDDGGYEQYF
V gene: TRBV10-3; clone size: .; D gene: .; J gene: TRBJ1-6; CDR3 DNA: TGTGCCATCAGTGGAGGTCAGGGTAGCTCACCCCTCCACTTT; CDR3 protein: CAISGGQGSSPLHF
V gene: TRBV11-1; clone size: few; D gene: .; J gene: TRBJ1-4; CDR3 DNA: TGTGCCAGCAGCTTAGTGGGGTATGAAAAACTGTTTTTT; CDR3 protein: CASSLVGYEKLFF
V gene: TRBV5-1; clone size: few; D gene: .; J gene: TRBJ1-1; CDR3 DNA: TGCGCCAGCAGCTTAGGGGAGGGGTACACTGAAGCTTTCTTT; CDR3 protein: CASSLGEGYTEAFF
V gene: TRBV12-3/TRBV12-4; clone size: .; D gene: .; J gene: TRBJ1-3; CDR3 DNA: TGTGCCAGCAGTCCACATTCCTCTGGAAACACCATATATTTT; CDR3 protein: CASSPHSSGNTIYF
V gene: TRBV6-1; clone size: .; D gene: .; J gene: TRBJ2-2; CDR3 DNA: TGTGCCAGCAGTCAAAGACAGACCGGGGAGCTGTTTTTT; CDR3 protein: CASSQRQTGELFF
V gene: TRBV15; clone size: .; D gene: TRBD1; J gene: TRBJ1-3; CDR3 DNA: TGTGCCACCAGCAGTAACGACAGGGGGCACGGAAACACCATATATTTT; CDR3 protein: CATSSNDRGHGNTIYF
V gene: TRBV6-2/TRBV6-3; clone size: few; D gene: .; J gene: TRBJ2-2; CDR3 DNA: TGTGCCAGCAGTTACTCTGACTCCGGGGAGCTGTTTTTT; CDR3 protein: CASSYSDSGELFF
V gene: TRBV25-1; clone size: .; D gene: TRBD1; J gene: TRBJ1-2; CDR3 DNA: TGTGCCAGCAGCGAACAGGGGACAGGGGGTGGAGGCTACACCTTC; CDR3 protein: CASSEQGTGGGGYTF
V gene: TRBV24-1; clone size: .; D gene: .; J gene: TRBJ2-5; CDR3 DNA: TGTGCCACCAGTCCGGGTACAGGGACCCAGTACTTC; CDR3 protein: CATSPGTGTQYF
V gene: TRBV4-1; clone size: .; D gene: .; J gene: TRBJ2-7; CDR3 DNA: TGCGCCAGCGGCCAGGGGCTGGCTAGCTACGAGCAGTACTTC; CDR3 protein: CASGQGLASYEQYF
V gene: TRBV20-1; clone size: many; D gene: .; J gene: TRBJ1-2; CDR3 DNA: TGCAGTGCTAGTTGGGGGCTGTCCTATGGCTACACCTTC; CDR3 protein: CSASWGLSYGYTF
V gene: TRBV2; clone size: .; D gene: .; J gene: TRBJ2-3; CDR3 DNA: TGTGCCAGCAGTGAAGGAACGGGGGATACGCAGTATTTT; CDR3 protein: CASSEGTGDTQYF
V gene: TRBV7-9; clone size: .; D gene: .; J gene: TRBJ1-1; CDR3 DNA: TGTGCCAGCAGCCCCTCTGCCGGGCGAACTGAAGCTTTCTTT; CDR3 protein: CASSPSAGRTEAFF
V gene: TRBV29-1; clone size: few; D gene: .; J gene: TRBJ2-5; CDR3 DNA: TGCAGCGTTGGGTTGGGGCGGGGGACCCAGTACTTC; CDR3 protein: CSVGLGRGTQYF
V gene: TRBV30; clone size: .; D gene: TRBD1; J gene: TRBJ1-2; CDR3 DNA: TGTGCCCGGAGTGCGGGGACAGCTTATCGCGGCTACACCTTC; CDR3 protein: CARSAGTAYRGYTF
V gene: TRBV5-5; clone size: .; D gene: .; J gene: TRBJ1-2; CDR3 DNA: TGTGCCAGCAGCTTAAACCTATACCGGGGGGACGATGGCTACACCTTC; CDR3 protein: CASSLNLYRGDDGYTF
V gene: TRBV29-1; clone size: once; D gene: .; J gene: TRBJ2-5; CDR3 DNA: TGCAGCGGGGGCCCCAGCGGGGAGACCCAGTACTTC; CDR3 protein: CSGGPSGETQYF
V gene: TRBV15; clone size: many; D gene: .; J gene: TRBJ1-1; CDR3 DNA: TGTGCCACCAGCATCAAGGCACCAGACACTGAAGCTTTCTTT; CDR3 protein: CATSIKAPDTEAFF
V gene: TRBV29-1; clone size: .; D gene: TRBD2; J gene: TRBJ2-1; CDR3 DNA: TGCAGCCCGGGGGGTGGCTTCGATGAGCAGTTCTTC; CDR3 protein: CSPGGGFDEQFF
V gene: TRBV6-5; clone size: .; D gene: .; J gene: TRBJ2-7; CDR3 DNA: TGTGCCAGCAGTTACCGGGGGGCGATCGACGAGCAGTACTTC; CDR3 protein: CASSYRGAIDEQYF
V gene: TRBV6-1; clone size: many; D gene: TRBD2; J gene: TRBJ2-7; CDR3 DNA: TGTGCCAGCAGCTCTCGCGGTGGAGCGGGACTCTACGAGCAGTACTTC; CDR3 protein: CASSSRGGAGLYEQYF
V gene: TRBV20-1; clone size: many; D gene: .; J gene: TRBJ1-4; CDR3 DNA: TGCAGTGCTAGGACCGGATATAATGAAAAACTGTTTTTT; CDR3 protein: CSARTGYNEKLFF
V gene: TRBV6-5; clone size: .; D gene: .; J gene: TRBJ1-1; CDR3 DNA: TGTGCCAGCAGTTACTCGTATAGGACAGCCGTCGCTTTCTTT; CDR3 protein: CASSYSYRTAVAFF
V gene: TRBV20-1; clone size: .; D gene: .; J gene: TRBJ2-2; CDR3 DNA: TGCAGTGCTTTTAGGGCAGAAGTCGGGGAGCTGTTTTTT; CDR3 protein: CSAFRAEVGELFF